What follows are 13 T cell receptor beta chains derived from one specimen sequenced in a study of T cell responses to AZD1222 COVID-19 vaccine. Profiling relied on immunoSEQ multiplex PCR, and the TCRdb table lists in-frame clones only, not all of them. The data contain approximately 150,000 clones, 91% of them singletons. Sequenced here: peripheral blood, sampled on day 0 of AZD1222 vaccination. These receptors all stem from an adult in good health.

In DNA form, the CDR3 reads TGTGCCAGCAGCCCGGACGGTTACGAGCAGTACTTC. It translates to CASSPDGYEQYF. V and J are TRBV5-5 and TRBJ2-7; D unclear. Trimming shortened V by 4 bases and J by 4 bases, and 9 bases separated the two germline ends. Germline V gene sequence: CDR1 SGHKS, CDR2 YYEKEE (reference sequence). The CDR3 has 12 residues.

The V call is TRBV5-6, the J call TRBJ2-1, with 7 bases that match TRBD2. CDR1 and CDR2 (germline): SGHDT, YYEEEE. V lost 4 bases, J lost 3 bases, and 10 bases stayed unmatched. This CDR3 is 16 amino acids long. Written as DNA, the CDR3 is TGTGCCAGCAGCCCAGACTTAGCGGGTTACTACAATGAGCAGTTCTTC. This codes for CASSPDLAGYYNEQFF. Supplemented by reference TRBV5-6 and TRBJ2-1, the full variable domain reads DAGVTQSPTHLIKTRGQQVTLRCSPKSGHDTVSWYQQALGQGPQFIFQYYEEEERQRGNFPDRFSGHQFPNYSSELNVNALLLGDSALYLCASSPDLAGYYNEQFFGPGTRLTVL.

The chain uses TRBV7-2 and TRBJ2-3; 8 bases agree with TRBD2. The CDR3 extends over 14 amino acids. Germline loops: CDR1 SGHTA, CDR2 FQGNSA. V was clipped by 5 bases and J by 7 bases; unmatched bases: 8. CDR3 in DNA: TGTGCCAGCAGCCCCGGGACTAGAATGTATACGCAGTATTTT. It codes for CASSPGTRMYTQYF.

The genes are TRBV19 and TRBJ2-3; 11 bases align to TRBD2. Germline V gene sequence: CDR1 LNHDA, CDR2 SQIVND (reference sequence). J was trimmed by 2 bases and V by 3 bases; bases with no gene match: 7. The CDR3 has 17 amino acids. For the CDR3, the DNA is TGTGCCAGTAGTATCATTCTGGGACTAGCGGACACAGATACGCAGTATTTT. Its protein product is CASSIILGLADTDTQYF.

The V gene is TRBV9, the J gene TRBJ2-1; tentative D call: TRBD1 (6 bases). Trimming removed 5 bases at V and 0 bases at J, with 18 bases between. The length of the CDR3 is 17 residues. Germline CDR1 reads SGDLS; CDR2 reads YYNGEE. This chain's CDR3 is CASSYKRDTASYNEQFF. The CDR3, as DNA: TGTGCCAGCAGTTACAAACGGGACACCGCCTCCTACAATGAGCAGTTCTTC. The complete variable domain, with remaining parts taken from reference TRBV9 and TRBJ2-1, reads DSGVTQTPKHLITATGQRVTLRCSPRSGDLSVYWYQQSLDQGLQFLIQYYNGEERAKGNILERFSAQQFPDLHSELNLSSLELGDSALYFCASSYKRDTASYNEQFFGPGTRLTVL.

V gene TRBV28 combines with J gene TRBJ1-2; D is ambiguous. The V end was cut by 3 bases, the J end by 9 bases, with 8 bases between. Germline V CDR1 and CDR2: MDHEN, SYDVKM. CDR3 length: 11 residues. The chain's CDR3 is CASSLRERYTF. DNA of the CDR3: TGTGCCAGCAGTTTGAGGGAGCGCTACACCTTC.

CDR3 DNA: TGTGCCAGTAGTATAGTGGCGAGTTACGAGCAGTACTTC. Translation gives CASSIVASYEQYF. The chain joins TRBV19 to TRBJ2-7; D is unclear. The germline V and J ends were trimmed by 1 base and 4 bases, with 8 bases remaining between them. Germline V gene sequence: CDR1 LNHDA, CDR2 SQIVND (reference sequence). CDR3 length equals 13 residues.

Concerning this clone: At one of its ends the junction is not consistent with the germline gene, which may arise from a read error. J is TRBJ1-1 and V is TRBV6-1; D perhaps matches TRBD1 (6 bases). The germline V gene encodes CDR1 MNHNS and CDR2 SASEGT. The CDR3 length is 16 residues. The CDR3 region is CAGSDPVGGMNTEAFF. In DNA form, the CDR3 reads TGTGCCGGCAGTGACCCAGTGGGGGGCATGAACACTGAAGCTTTCTTT.

The chain's CDR3 is CASSPSGKTNSPLHF. In nucleotides, the CDR3 is TGTGCCAGCTCCCCTAGTGGGAAGACGAATTCACCCCTCCACTTT. V gene TRBV19 combines with J gene TRBJ1-6; D unresolved. Germline CDR1 reads LNHDA; CDR2 reads SQIVND (reference sequence). Trimming took off 9 bases at V and 7 bases at J, with 19 bases between the two ends. CDR3 length equals 15 residues.

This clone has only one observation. CDR3 DNA sequence: TGTGCCAGCTCACCATTGGAAGGTGTGGGCCAAGAGACCCAGTACTTC. It translates to CASSPLEGVGQETQYF. The rearrangement links TRBV18 to TRBJ2-5; D is unresolved. The V gene lost 2 bases and the J gene lost 1 base, with 14 bases spanning the gap. Germline V gene data show CDR1 as KGHSH and CDR2 as LQKENI. The CDR3 totals 16 residues.

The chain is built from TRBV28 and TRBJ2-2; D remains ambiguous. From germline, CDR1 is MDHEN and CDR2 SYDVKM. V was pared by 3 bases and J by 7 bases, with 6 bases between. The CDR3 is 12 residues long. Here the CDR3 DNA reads TGTGCCAGCAGTTTGATTGTCGGGGAGCTGTTTTTT. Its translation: CASSLIVGELFF.

CDR3 sequence (DNA): TGTGCCAGCAGCCCGTCCCAGGGGGACGAGCAGTACTTC. It translates to CASSPSQGDEQYF. This sequence joins TRBV9 and TRBJ2-7; the match to TRBD1 covers 7 bases. Germline CDR1 and CDR2: SGDLS and YYNGEE. J lost 5 bases, V lost 4 bases, and 6 bases had no gene match. The CDR3 spans 13 residues.

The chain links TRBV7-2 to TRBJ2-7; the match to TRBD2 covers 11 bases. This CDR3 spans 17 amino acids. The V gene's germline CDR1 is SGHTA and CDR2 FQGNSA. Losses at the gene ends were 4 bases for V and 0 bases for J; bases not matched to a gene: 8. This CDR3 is CASSSYGLAGSSYEQYF. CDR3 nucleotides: TGTGCCAGCAGCTCTTACGGACTAGCGGGTAGCTCCTACGAGCAGTACTTC. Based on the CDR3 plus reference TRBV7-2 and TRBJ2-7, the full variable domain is GAGVSQSPSNKVTEKGKDVELRCDPISGHTALYWYRQSLGQGLEFLIYFQGNSAPDKSGLPSDRFSAERTGGSVSTLTIQRTQQEDSAVYLCASSSYGLAGSSYEQYFGPGTRLTVT.